This T cell receptor beta chain was sequenced for a study of Tregs in tolerant kidney transplant recipients. This clone was seen once. The table came from immunoSEQ multiplex PCR; TCRdb's copy has only in-frame clones and leaves some out. Here the sample spans some 69,000 clones, roughly 84% being singletons. Trimming took off 6 bases at V and 3 bases at J, with 9 bases between the two ends. Germline assignment: CDR1 DFQATT and CDR2 SNEGSKA (reference sequence). The CDR3 spans 11 residues. This receptor was obtained from a human donor in good health. V is TRBV20-1 and J is TRBJ2-7; D is possibly TRBD1 or TRBD2 (5 bases each). Material for sequencing was CD4+ T cells from blood. The CDR3 spells CSARDGYEQYF. The DNA of the CDR3 is TGCAGTGCCCGGGACGGCTACGAGCAGTACTTC.